Listed below are T cell receptor beta chains from one sample, sequenced in a study of cytomegalovirus exposure and HLA in healthy donors. Generated by immunoSEQ multiplex PCR, the TCRdb table keeps only in-frame clones and is missing some. In the table there are approximately 190,000 clones, approximately 82% of which are singletons. The specimen was PBMCs. Receptors were obtained from a man aged 35 to 55 in good health and CMV-seropositive. Each CDR3 is given with its conserved first and last residue. The order of the fields is V gene, J gene, CDR3 protein.

>TRBV18|TRBJ1-1
CASSPSGTGNTEAFF
>TRBV28|TRBJ2-5
CASSFMGAGETQYF
>TRBV18|TRBJ1-2
CASSPPAPLTLDRGREGYTF
>TRBV18|TRBJ1-5
CASSPAGGGNQPQHF
>TRBV7-2|TRBJ1-5
CASSLMEYSNQPQHF
>TRBV27|TRBJ1-1
CASSPYTGGNTEAFF
>TRBV4-1|TRBJ1-2
CASSFRDRGAAVYGYTF
>TRBV19|TRBJ1-4
CASKTGSNEKLFF
>TRBV6-1|TRBJ1-1
CASREDRVLVEAFF
>TRBV13|TRBJ1-5
CASSLTGGNQPQHF
>TRBV27|TRBJ2-2
CASSLKAVTGELFF
>TRBV5-4|TRBJ2-2
CASSLNRLNTGELFF
>TRBV19|TRBJ1-3
CASRQISGNTIYF
>TRBV7-6|TRBJ2-7
CASSLAGNHEQYF
>TRBV9|TRBJ2-5
CASSVDDTNQETQYF
>TRBV4-3|TRBJ2-5
CASSPGLAGGETQYF
>TRBV11-2|TRBJ2-5
CASSFNRETETQYF
>TRBV6-5|TRBJ2-2
CASSYSGLAGTGELFF